This T cell receptor (beta chain) was observed in a study of early T cells in non-severe SARS-CoV-2 infection. Study context: Chains from this unsorted whole-blood bulk RNA could not be paired.

Individual cDNA molecules were tagged with unique molecular identifiers, the study reported. TCRdb passed the 5' RACE reads through MiXCR, listing each CDR3 protein once. Seen here are over 85,000 distinct CDR3 sequences, roughly 12% observed once, and the top ten hold 3.5% to 4%. Concerning this clonotype: Its antigen is undetermined.

Trimming cost V 4 bases and J 2 bases; bases outside gene matches: 10. Germline V lookup: CDR1 DFQATT, CDR2 SNEGSKA (reference sequence). The CDR3 spans 15 residues. Study-level points and caveats: Missing private and CD4 specificities, VDJdb matching favored anti-spike CD8 responses.

The source material was whole blood, sampled at baseline. The chain combines TRBV20-1 with TRBJ1-1; 7 positions match TRBD1. This TCR was sampled from an adult who was a healthcare worker with PCR-confirmed SARS-CoV-2 infection or an uninfected control (not recorded which). The CDR3 spells CSAINQDRANTEAFF. DNA for the CDR3: TGCAGTGCTATTAACCAAGACAGGGCTAACACTGAAGCTTTCTTT.